Listed below are T cell receptor beta chains from one sample, sequenced in a study of vaccination and CD4 T cells after COVID-19. TCRdb recomputed calls from the PCR reads with MiXCR, one row per CDR3 protein. The profile shows fewer than 20,000 distinct CDR3 sequences, around 44% of them singletons. For these TCRs, the target antigens are not known. Sample: CD4+ T cells from blood, cultured in vitro, taken after SARS-CoV-2 vaccination. The source of these receptors is a human donor who had recovered from COVID-19. The CDR3 runs from the conserved cysteine through the conserved F or W. Each record gives: J gene, V gene, CDR3 protein.

J: TRBJ2-5
V: TRBV20-1
CDR3: CSAPGLAGVETQYF

J: TRBJ1-3
V: TRBV7-2
CDR3: CASSPDRVARDTIYF

J: TRBJ1-2
V: TRBV30
CDR3: CAWTERQPSSGYTF

J: TRBJ2-5
V: TRBV19
CDR3: CASSHKGGETQYF

J: TRBJ1-1
V: TRBV28
CDR3: CASSSPAEAFF

J: TRBJ1-1
V: TRBV2
CDR3: CASRGDSQNTEAFF

J: TRBJ1-6
V: TRBV9
CDR3: CASSADEGAYNSPLHF

J: TRBJ2-1
V: TRBV27
CDR3: CASSPLDRKDEGFF

J: TRBJ2-7
V: TRBV20-1
CDR3: CSATDKSEYEQYF

J: TRBJ2-5
V: TRBV12-3/TRBV12-4
CDR3: CASTFRVSTETQYF

J: TRBJ2-7
V: TRBV27
CDR3: CASRPYRGPPYEQYF

J: TRBJ1-5
V: TRBV6-2/TRBV6-3
CDR3: CASSPQGARQPQHF

J: TRBJ2-2
V: TRBV7-3
CDR3: CASSIPQGLGTGELFF

J: TRBJ1-6
V: TRBV28
CDR3: CASSPNYNSPLHF

J: TRBJ1-2
V: TRBV7-2
CDR3: CASSGSDLAYYGYTF

J: TRBJ2-4
V: TRBV20-1
CDR3: CSGVERVHIQYF

J: TRBJ2-7
V: TRBV7-2
CDR3: CASSLSSGGSAEQYF

J: TRBJ1-2
V: TRBV19
CDR3: CASSGRTGNSDGYTF

J: TRBJ1-5
V: TRBV20-1
CDR3: CSGQTRTGANQPQHF

J: TRBJ1-3
V: TRBV20-1
CDR3: CSVDRQGAGNTIYF

J: TRBJ1-2
V: TRBV27
CDR3: CASSPHTSRSDYGYTF

J: TRBJ1-1
V: TRBV6-1
CDR3: CASSDRALNTEAFF

J: TRBJ2-2
V: TRBV20-1
CDR3: CSAQPRTENTGELFF

J: TRBJ1-6
V: TRBV6-5
CDR3: CASSYKITGIYNSPLHF

J: TRBJ2-3
V: TRBV7-2
CDR3: CASSLEVGGETSTDTQYF

J: TRBJ2-5
V: TRBV25-1
CDR3: CASSETGQGGETQYF

J: TRBJ2-1
V: TRBV7-2
CDR3: CASSSSVASGGYNEQFF

J: TRBJ1-1
V: TRBV27
CDR3: CASTRTGVSTEAFF